The present TCR beta chain was sequenced within a study of technical replicates of blood from several donors. Germline CDR1 is GTSNPN and CDR2 is SVGIG (reference sequence). The CDR3 length is 14 residues. The V end lost 7 bases, the J end lost 3 bases, and 19 bases lay between the germline ends. TCRdb's copy holds only in-frame clones and misses some; the assay was immunoSEQ multiplex PCR. Of some 70,000 clones listed, roughly 93% are singletons. The specimen was T cells isolated from PBMCs. The TCR comes from a human donor in good health. The rearrangement joins TRBV30 to TRBJ2-7; D may be TRBD1 (5 bases). CDR3 nucleotide sequence: TGTGCCTTAATTATCAAAACAGGAATCTACGAGCAGTACTTC. It yields the protein CALIIKTGIYEQYF.